The sequence of this T cell receptor (beta chain) was determined in a study of glioma-infiltrating T cells after dendritic cell vaccination. Remarks on this clone: Different DNA sequences within this sample yield the same CDR3.

The CDR3 spans 14 residues. The trim removed 6 bases at V and 4 bases at J, leaving 7 bases unmatched. Germline V gene data show CDR1 as MNHNY and CDR2 as SVGAGI (reference sequence). Here immunoSEQ multiplex PCR was the method, and the copy in TCRdb shows in-frame clones only, minus some. The sample lists approximately 93,000 clones, approximately 81% occurring once. Time point reported: after dendritic cell vaccination, including at tumor progression/relapse. The TCR comes from a human donor with glioblastoma. The rearrangement joins TRBV6-6 to TRBJ1-2; 8 positions match TRBD1. This sample comprised blood, obtained after dendritic cell vaccination. The CDR3 coding sequence is TGTGCCAGCAGCACTCCGACAGGGGTCTATGGCTACACCTTC. It translates to CASSTPTGVYGYTF.